This TCR beta chain was obtained from a study of shared clonotypes between healthy human individuals. Regarding the study as a whole: Among a handful of donors, roughly 5.5% of naive CD4 clonotypes were found in common. Only blood samples were collected, and tissue repertoires likely differ.

Worth noting for this clone: The antigen is undetermined. Other DNA sequences from this sample encode an identical CDR3 as well.

From germline, CDR1 is MNHEY and CDR2 SMNVEV (reference sequence). V was shortened by 3 bases and J by 3 bases, with 8 bases between the two germline ends. The CDR3 loop spans 14 amino acids. Sequencing was performed with immunoSEQ multiplex PCR; in TCRdb, only in-frame clones are kept and a portion is missing. The profile shows about 2.2 million clones, just under 95% of them singletons. Naivety among CD8 cells was defined by CD45RO negativity and positive CCR7 selection, thereby excluding terminally differentiated effector memory CD45RA+ cells. Among the donors, all were Caucasian adults who lived in Nashville, Tennessee.

This rearrangement joins TRBV27 to TRBJ1-4; tentatively, D is TRBD1 (5 bases). The sample was naive CD8+ T cells from PBMCs. The TCR originated in a man between 18 and 29 years old in good health. Some clones in this sample may be carry-over from other donors' samples. The CDR3 DNA follows: TGTGCCAGCAGTTTTGGGGGGGCTAATGAAAAACTGTTTTTT. Its protein product is CASSFGGANEKLFF.